This note documents a single T cell receptor (beta chain) sequence. Its antigen is currently unknown. The germline V gene encodes CDR1 MNHEY and CDR2 SMNVEV (reference sequence). V dropped 5 bases and J dropped 7; count of bases not matched to a gene: 4. The CDR3 runs to 12 residues. Any history of autoimmune disease or systemic immunosuppression disqualified patients. This record belongs to a study of OX40 agonist ivuxolimab in advanced cancers. The wider study: Hepatocellular carcinoma, melanoma, renal cell or head and neck cancer affected the dose-escalation patients.

Only in-frame clones appear in the TCRdb table, and some are missing; sequencing was by immunoSEQ multiplex PCR. The data contain 83,000 or so clones, around 80% of them singletons. Points from the study as a whole: Blood T cells, both CD4+ and CD8+, expanded clonally by week 6 at 0.1 to 3.0 mg/kg.

The source is an adult with an advanced solid tumor such as melanoma, head and neck, liver or kidney cancer. The chain joins TRBV27 to TRBJ2-7; 8 bases are a match to TRBD1. The sequences come from CD4+ or CD8+ T cells sorted from blood, collected in a trial of the OX40 agonist ivuxolimab. The chain's CDR3 is CASSPRTGEQYF. The CDR3 DNA is TGTGCCAGCAGTCCGAGGACAGGGGAGCAGTACTTC.